Each of the 32 T cell receptor beta chains below was sequenced from the same sample in a study of T cells in Graves' hyperthyroidism and ophthalmopathy (dated by TCRdb to between 2018 and 2021). The library came from multiplex PCR. Sequencing used an Illumina HiSeq 2000. The TCR beta CDR3 regions were amplified from RNA transcripts. A first-round RT-PCR of the TCR CDR3 used the HTBI primer set with the Qiagen OneStep RT-PCR kit. TCRdb reworked the public reads: Q25 trimming with fastp, MiXCR clone assembly, productive beta chains retained. Records with the same CDR3 protein are collapsed into one entry carrying the most frequent genes and DNA. This sample comprises 250,000 or so distinct CDR3 sequences, 12% to 15% of them detected only once. The leading ten clones occupy 30% of the sample. Sequencing was performed on blood. The source of these receptors is a woman between 45 and 60 years old with Graves' hyperthyroidism that later progressed to Graves' ophthalmopathy.

This clonotype was seen ten or more times. The chain employs TRBV10-1 and TRBJ2-3; 12 nucleotides align to TRBD2. Germline V gene data show CDR1 as WNHNN and CDR2 as SYGVQD (reference sequence). The CDR3 is 18 amino acids. Trimming took 3 bases from V and 0 from J; bases not matched to a gene: 7. In nucleotides, the CDR3 is TGCGCCAGCAGTGAAAACCCCGGACTAGCGGGAAGCACAGATACGCAGTATTTT. Residues: CASSENPGLAGSTDTQYF.

This clonotype was picked up many times. This sequence joins TRBV15 and TRBJ2-1, with TRBD2 matching 14 bases. V lost 5 bases to trimming and J lost 10 bases; unmatched junction nucleotides: 13. The germline CDR1 and CDR2 sequences are LNHNV and YYDKDF (reference sequence). CDR3 length: 17 residues. The CDR3 region is CATSGTIGTSGSEEQFF. The CDR3 DNA reads as TGTGCCACCAGCGGGACGATTGGGACTAGCGGGAGTGAGGAGCAGTTCTTC.

The V and J genes are TRBV3-1 and TRBJ2-5; 10 bases fit TRBD2. The germline CDR1 and CDR2 sequences are LGHDT and YNNKEL (reference sequence). CDR3 size: 16 residues. V gave up 1 base and J gave up 0 bases; unmatched junction bases: 2. The CDR3 sequence is CASSQVLAGYQETQYF. The CDR3 region has the DNA TGTGCCAGCAGCCAAGTACTAGCGGGGTACCAAGAGACCCAGTACTTC.

The chain combines TRBV5-1 with TRBJ1-5, with TRBD1 matching 8 bases. The length of the CDR3 is 17 residues. Trimming took 0 bases from V and 2 from J; bases not matched to a gene: 7. Germline V gene sequence: CDR1 SGHRS, CDR2 YFSETQ. This CDR3 is CASSLGPTGAGNQPQHF. The CDR3 DNA follows: TGCGCCAGCAGCTTGGGCCCGACAGGGGCGGGCAATCAGCCCCAGCATTTT.

This clonotype has ten or more counts. The rearrangement joins TRBV12-3 or TRBV12-4 to TRBJ1-5; no reliable D call. V lost 6 bases and J 1 base, leaving 7 bases between the germline ends. This CDR3 region has 13 residues. CDR3 residues: CASRRGSNQPQHF. In DNA, the CDR3 is TGTGCCAGCAGACGGGGAAGCAATCAGCCCCAGCATTTT.

The table lists this clonotype with many counts. The chain combines TRBV5-1 with TRBJ2-5; 7 bases line up with TRBD2. Germline-derived CDR1 and CDR2 are SGHRS and YFSETQ. The length of the CDR3 is 14 residues. The V gene end was trimmed by 4 bases and the J gene end by 4 bases; junction bases not matched to a gene: 7. DNA of the CDR3: TGCGCCAGCAGCCAAATATCGGGGGGAGAGACCCAGTACTTC. Translation gives CASSQISGGETQYF.

This clonotype was observed at least ten times. The chain links TRBV10-3 to TRBJ2-3, with D hard to call. This CDR3 contains 13 residues. Trimming shortened V by 8 bases and J by 7 bases, and 16 bases separated the two germline ends. The germline gives CDR1 ENHRY, CDR2 SYGVKD. CDR3 in amino acids: CAISARVSNTQYF. In DNA form, the CDR3 reads TGTGCCATCTCGGCAAGGGTATCGAATACGCAGTATTTT.

This clonotype has ten or more counts. This sequence joins TRBV20-1 and TRBJ2-3; 10 bases are shared with TRBD2. Trimming took 3 bases from V and 4 from J; bases not matched to a gene: 10. This CDR3 has 16 amino acids. In germline, CDR1 is DFQATT, CDR2 SNEGSKA (reference sequence). CDR3 sequence: CSASHSGTSDPDTQYF. CDR3 DNA sequence: TGCAGTGCTAGTCATTCCGGGACTAGCGACCCAGATACGCAGTATTTT.

On this clonotype: With a much larger clone just one base away, this may be a read error. J is TRBJ2-3 and V is TRBV5-1; the match to TRBD2 covers 7 bases. CDR3 length equals 13 residues. V lost 9 bases and J lost 7; bases outside the gene matches: 11. Germline CDR1 SGHRS, CDR2 YFSETQ. CDR3 region: CATRQTGGNTQYF. CDR3 DNA: TGCGCCACCAGACAAACGGGGGGTAATACGCAGTATTTT.

V gene TRBV20-1 combines with J gene TRBJ2-7; D is unresolved. CDR1 and CDR2 (germline): DFQATT, SNEGSKA (reference sequence). The CDR3 is 13 residues long. The V and J ends lost 6 bases and 3 bases respectively, with 15 bases between them. As DNA, the CDR3 is TGCAGTGCCAAGGAGACCCTTGGCTACGAGCAGTACTTC. Translated, it gives CSAKETLGYEQYF.

J is TRBJ2-1 and V is TRBV11-1; tentatively, D is TRBD2 (5 bases). V was trimmed by 1 base and J by 2 bases, leaving 15 bases between them. This CDR3 has 17 residues. The germline V gene encodes CDR1 SGHAT and CDR2 FQDESV (reference sequence). The CDR3 loop reads CASSLVGGRGTYNEQFF. The CDR3 DNA is TGTGCCAGCAGCTTAGTGGGTGGGAGAGGAACCTACAATGAGCAGTTCTTC.

Many counts were recorded for this clonotype. The genes are TRBV18 and TRBJ2-5, with D tentatively TRBD2 (6 bases). The germline V gene has CDR1 KGHSH and CDR2 LQKENI. Between the trimmed V and J ends, which lost 0 bases and 8 bases, there was a span of 10 bases. The CDR3 covers 13 residues. CDR3 protein: CASSPPEGSTQYF. CDR3 nucleotide sequence: TGTGCCAGCTCACCACCGGAGGGGTCAACCCAGTACTTC. The whole variable domain, remainder taken from reference TRBV18 and TRBJ2-5, is NAGVMQNPRHLVRRRGQEARLRCSPMKGHSHVYWYRQLPEEGLKFMVYLQKENIIDESGMPKERFSAEFPKEGPSILRIQQVVRGDSAAYFCASSPPEGSTQYFGPGTRLLVL.

In the case of this clonotype: A much larger clone differs by one base, so this may be a read error. This likely comes from a read error, as the CDR3 has no conserved phenylalanine or tryptophan at its end. The CDR3 DNA is TGTGCCAGCAGCTTACGTCGGGAGGGAGGCGAGCAGTACCTC. Its protein is CASSLRREGGEQYL. V gene TRBV7-9 combines with J gene TRBJ2-7; 8 bases fit TRBD2. The CDR3 extends over 14 amino acids. V trimming: 2 bases; J trimming: 6 bases; junction bases outside the gene matches: 6. The V gene's germline CDR1 is SEHNR and CDR2 FQNEAQ (reference sequence).

This clonotype has a count of ten or more. The gene calls are TRBV28 and TRBJ2-7; unclear D gene. The CDR3 extends over 13 amino acids. Germline V CDR1 and CDR2: MDHEN, SYDVKM. The V and J ends lost 8 bases and 2 bases respectively, with 13 bases between them. CDR3 sequence: CASLSPAPYEQYF. The DNA of the CDR3 is TGTGCCAGCCTTAGTCCAGCGCCCTACGAGCAGTACTTC.

In its sample, this clonotype was seen many times. The chain couples TRBV28 to TRBJ2-5, with D unresolved. Germline CDR1 and CDR2: MDHEN and SYDVKM. Trimming removed 6 bases at V and 2 bases at J, with 19 bases between. The CDR3 totals 16 residues. CDR3 amino acids: CASRRTIRSAQETQYF. The CDR3 region has the DNA TGTGCCAGCAGACGAACGATCAGGTCGGCACAAGAGACCCAGTACTTC.

V gene TRBV6-1 combines with J gene TRBJ2-1; 11 positions agree with TRBD1. Germline values: CDR1 MNHNS, CDR2 SASEGT. V trimming: 4 bases; J trimming: 7 bases; junction bases outside the gene matches: 9. CDR3 length: 16 amino acids. The CDR3 is CASSGIPGQGENEQFF. Written as DNA, the CDR3 is TGTGCCAGCAGTGGGATCCCGGGACAGGGGGAAAATGAGCAGTTCTTC.

This clonotype was seen repeatedly, ten times or more. V is TRBV5-1 and J is TRBJ1-1; D gene ambiguous. The V and J ends lost 1 base and 1 base respectively, with 8 bases between them. CDR3 size: 14 residues. In germline, CDR1 is SGHRS, CDR2 YFSETQ. This CDR3 reads CASSLNGENTEAFF. CDR3 DNA: TGCGCCAGCAGCTTGAACGGGGAGAACACTGAAGCTTTCTTT. The full variable domain, rest sourced from reference TRBV5-1 and TRBJ1-1, is KAGVTQTPRYLIKTRGQQVTLSCSPISGHRSVSWYQQTPGQGLQFLFEYFSETQRNKGNFPGRFSGRQFSNSRSEMNVSTLELGDSALYLCASSLNGENTEAFFGQGTRLTVV.

This chain uses TRBV27 with TRBJ2-7, with TRBD2 identical over 11 bases. The V gene end was trimmed by 5 bases and the J gene end by 2 bases; junction bases not matched to a gene: 5. The germline CDR1 and CDR2 sequences are MNHEY and SMNVEV (reference sequence). The CDR3 spans 15 residues. The CDR3 nucleotides read TGTGCCAGCAGTAAACTAGCGGGAGACGCCTACGAGCAGTACTTC. Amino acids: CASSKLAGDAYEQYF.

This clonotype was picked up many times. The rearrangement uses TRBV3-1 and TRBJ2-1; maybe TRBD2 (6 bases). Trimming left V 0 bases short and J 4 bases short, with 16 bases between. CDR1 LGHDT and CDR2 YNNKEL come from the germline V gene (reference sequence). The CDR3 is 17 residues long. The CDR3 sequence is CASSQDLSGSSYNEQFF. The CDR3 bases are TGTGCCAGCAGCCAAGATTTGAGCGGGTCCTCGTACAATGAGCAGTTCTTC.

V usage is TRBV28 and J usage is TRBJ2-7, with D maybe TRBD2 (5 bases). V shed 9 bases and J shed 6 bases, with 18 bases lying between them. This CDR3 has 13 amino acids. Looked up from germline, CDR1 is MDHEN and CDR2 is SYDVKM. CDR3 residues: CASTEAKRGEQYF. CDR3 nucleotide sequence: TGTGCCAGTACAGAAGCAAAACGGGGCGAGCAGTACTTC.

The rearrangement links TRBV20-1 to TRBJ1-3, with D perhaps TRBD1 (5 bases). The V end was cut by 4 bases, the J end by 4 bases, with 14 bases between. The length of the CDR3 is 14 residues. From germline, CDR1 is DFQATT and CDR2 SNEGSKA (reference sequence). In DNA, the CDR3 is TGCAGTGCTATCGTATCCGGGGCCGGAAACACCATATATTTT. As protein: CSAIVSGAGNTIYF.

This clonotype was detected a few times. This rearrangement joins TRBV25-1 to TRBJ2-7, with D maybe TRBD1 (6 bases). The CDR3 consists of 15 residues. CDR1 and CDR2 (germline): MGHDK, SYGVNS. The germline V and J ends were trimmed by 3 bases and 1 base, with 13 bases remaining between them. The CDR3 loop is CASSEWGRPSYEQYF. The CDR3, as DNA: TGTGCCAGCAGTGAGTGGGGGCGGCCGTCCTACGAGCAGTACTTC.

This clonotype was seen many times. The chain joins TRBV11-2 to TRBJ2-3; D is ambiguous. Germline CDR1 reads SGHAT; CDR2 reads FQNNGV. The CDR3 has 10 residues. Trimming removed 5 bases from V and 5 bases from J, with 2 bases in between. Written as DNA, the CDR3 is TGTGCCAGCAGCGGAGATACGCAGTATTTT. It specifies CASSGDTQYF.

In this sample, this clonotype turned up a few times. A read error may explain this, as a much larger clone is one base away. This chain connects TRBV28 to TRBJ2-7, with 7 bases aligning to TRBD1. The V gene's germline CDR1 is MDHEN and CDR2 SYDVKM. The CDR3 has 13 amino acids. CDR3 DNA: TGTGCCACTACAGGGGTAGTCACCTACGAGCAGTGCTTC. Amino acids: CATTGVVTYEQCF.

This clonotype showed up many times. The V gene is TRBV18, the J gene TRBJ2-1; D not resolved. Trimming removed 3 bases from V and 5 bases from J, with 8 bases in between. This CDR3 spans 13 amino acids. Germline CDR1 reads KGHSH; CDR2 reads LQKENI. DNA for the CDR3: TGTGCCAGCTCACCTCAAAGGGACAATGAGCAGTTCTTC. This sequence encodes CASSPQRDNEQFF.

The chain combines TRBV6-1 with TRBJ1-3; perhaps TRBD1 as D (5 bases). The CDR3 is made up of 15 amino acids. CDR1 and CDR2 (germline): MNHNS, SASEGT. V gave up 3 bases and J gave up 4 bases, with 13 bases separating them. CDR3: CASSDRAGQGNTIYF. The CDR3 DNA is TGTGCCAGCAGTGATAGGGCAGGGCAAGGAAACACCATATATTTT.

CDR3 in DNA: TGTGCCAGCTCACCACTTGGGACCGCCAATGAGCAGTTCTTC. Its protein product is CASSPLGTANEQFF. The rearrangement links TRBV18 to TRBJ2-1; TRBD1 or TRBD2 may be the D gene (5 bases each). Trimming removed 1 base at V and 6 bases at J, with 10 bases between. This CDR3 has 14 residues. Germline V gene lookup returns CDR1 KGHSH and CDR2 LQKENI.

This clonotype was detected only a few times. The V and J genes are TRBV29-1 and TRBJ1-1; tentatively, D is TRBD1 (5 bases). The CDR3 is made up of 10 amino acids. Between the trimmed V and J ends, which lost 7 bases and 5 bases, there was a span of 8 bases. Germline CDR1 reads SQVTM; CDR2 reads ANQGSEA. This chain's CDR3 is CSAGTTEAFF. The CDR3 bases are TGCAGCGCCGGGACTACTGAAGCTTTCTTT.

This clonotype was seen repeatedly, ten times or more. The rearrangement uses TRBV7-2 and TRBJ2-1; 7 bases map to TRBD2. There are 16 residues in the CDR3. In germline, CDR1 is SGHTA, CDR2 FQGNSA. V dropped 5 bases and J dropped 8; count of bases not matched to a gene: 15. The CDR3 DNA sequence: TGTGCCAGCAGCCCTCCGATAGCGGGTGGAAGTTATGAGCAGTTCTTC. Residues: CASSPPIAGGSYEQFF.

This clonotype occurred many times. The chain joins TRBV30 to TRBJ2-1; D might be TRBD2 (5 bases). V gave up 0 bases and J gave up 3 bases, with 12 bases separating them. This CDR3 spans 15 amino acids. Per the germline V gene, CDR1 is GTSNPN and CDR2 is SVGIG (reference sequence). The CDR3 DNA is TGTGCCTGGAGTGTAAGAGAGGGCCGCTACAATGAGCAGTTCTTC. Its translation is CAWSVREGRYNEQFF. Variable domain in full (rest from reference TRBV30 and TRBJ2-1): SQTIHQWPATLVQPVGSPLSLECTVEGTSNPNLYWYRQAAGRGLQLLFYSVGIGQISSEVPQNLSASRPQDRQFILSSKKLLLSDSGFYLCAWSVREGRYNEQFFGPGTRLTVL.

This clonotype occurred a few times. The chain employs TRBV19 and TRBJ2-6; TRBD1 matches at 9 bases. CDR3 length equals 15 residues. Germline V gene lookup returns CDR1 LNHDA and CDR2 SQIVND (reference sequence). V shed 5 bases, J shed 2 bases, and the junction held 1 base outside the gene matches. The CDR3 loop is CASSGDRAGANVLTF. Written as DNA, the CDR3 is TGTGCCAGTAGTGGGGACAGGGCTGGGGCCAACGTCCTGACTTTC.

This clonotype was counted at least ten times. The rearrangement uses TRBV5-1 and TRBJ2-5; 7 bases are a match to TRBD1. This CDR3 is 19 amino acids long. Trimming took 3 bases from V and 4 from J; bases not matched to a gene: 21. Looked up from germline, CDR1 is SGHRS and CDR2 is YFSETQ. The CDR3 nucleotides are TGCGCCAGCAGCTCAGAGGGGGCCTGGGGTTCTACTGGATCAGAGACCCAGTACTTC. Translated: CASSSEGAWGSTGSETQYF.